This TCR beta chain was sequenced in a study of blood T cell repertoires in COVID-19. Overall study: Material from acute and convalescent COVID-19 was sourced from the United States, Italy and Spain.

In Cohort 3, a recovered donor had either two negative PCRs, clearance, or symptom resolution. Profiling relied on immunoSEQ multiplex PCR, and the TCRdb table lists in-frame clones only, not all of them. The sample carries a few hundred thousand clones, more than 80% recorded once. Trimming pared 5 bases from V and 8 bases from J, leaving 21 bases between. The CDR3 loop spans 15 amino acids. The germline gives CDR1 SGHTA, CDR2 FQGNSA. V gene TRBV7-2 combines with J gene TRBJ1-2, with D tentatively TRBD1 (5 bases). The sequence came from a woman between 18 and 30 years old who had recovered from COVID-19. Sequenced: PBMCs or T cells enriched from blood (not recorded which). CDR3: CASSQPRQRVGGYTF. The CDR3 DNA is TGTGCCAGCAGCCAGCCCCGACAGCGGGTCGGCGGCTACACCTTC.